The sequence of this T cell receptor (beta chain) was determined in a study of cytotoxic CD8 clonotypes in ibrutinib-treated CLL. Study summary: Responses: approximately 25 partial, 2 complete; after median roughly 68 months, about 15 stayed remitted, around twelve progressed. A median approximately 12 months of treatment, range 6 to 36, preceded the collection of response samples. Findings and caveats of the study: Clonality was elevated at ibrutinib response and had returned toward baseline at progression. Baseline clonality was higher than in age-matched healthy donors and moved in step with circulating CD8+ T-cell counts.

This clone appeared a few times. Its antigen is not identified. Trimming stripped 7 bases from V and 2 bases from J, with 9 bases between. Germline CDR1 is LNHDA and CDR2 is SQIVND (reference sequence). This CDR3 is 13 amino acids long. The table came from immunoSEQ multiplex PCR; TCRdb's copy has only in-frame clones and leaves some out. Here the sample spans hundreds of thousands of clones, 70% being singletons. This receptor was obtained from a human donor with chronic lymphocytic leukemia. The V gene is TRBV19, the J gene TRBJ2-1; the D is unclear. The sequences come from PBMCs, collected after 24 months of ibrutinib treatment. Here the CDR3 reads CASTAQAYNEQFF. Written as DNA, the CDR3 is TGTGCCAGTACGGCTCAAGCCTACAATGAGCAGTTCTTC.